A selection of T cell receptor beta chains follows, all from one sample in a study of response to subunit inactivated influenza vaccine. From the RT-PCR reads, TCRdb called clonotypes with MiXCR, one entry per CDR3 protein. This sample has over 750,000 distinct CDR3 sequences, with less than 25% found just once. The sequences come from PBMCs from blood, collected approximately 5 days after vaccination. Receptors originate from a man aged 50 or older who received an inactivated influenza vaccine. Each CDR3 is given with its conserved first and last residue. The D gene is left open where the match is weak. Clone size appears in some rows only: once, few, many, or a class for an expanded clone.

abundance: many
v_gene: TRBV5-1
len: 12
d_gene: NA
j_gene: TRBJ2-1
CDR3nt: TGCGCCAGCAGCTGGGGCAGGGACTCTTTCAACTTC
CDR3aa: CASSWGRDSFNF

abundance: NA
v_gene: TRBV6-2/TRBV6-3
len: 13
d_gene: NA
j_gene: TRBJ2-3
CDR3nt: TGTGCCAGCAGACAGGCAGGGATAGATACGCAGTATTTT
CDR3aa: CASRQAGIDTQYF

abundance: few
v_gene: TRBV18
len: 16
d_gene: NA
j_gene: TRBJ2-3
CDR3nt: TGTGCCAGCTCACCTTACGTCCGAGGGGGCACAGATACGCAGTATTTT
CDR3aa: CASSPYVRGGTDTQYF

abundance: NA
v_gene: TRBV20-1
len: 15
d_gene: NA
j_gene: TRBJ2-5
CDR3nt: TGCAGTGCTAAGGGGCCTGGACGTCACGGCGAGACCCAGTACTTC
CDR3aa: CSAKGPGRHGETQYF

abundance: few
v_gene: TRBV7-8
len: 14
d_gene: NA
j_gene: TRBJ2-3
CDR3nt: TGTGCCAGCAGCGGGAGTGGAAGCCCAGATACGCAGTATTTT
CDR3aa: CASSGSGSPDTQYF

abundance: few
v_gene: TRBV7-9
len: 15
d_gene: TRBD1
j_gene: TRBJ2-2
CDR3nt: TGTGCCAGCAGCCCCGGGACAGGGCCCACCGGGGAGCTGTTTTTT
CDR3aa: CASSPGTGPTGELFF

abundance: few
v_gene: TRBV11-2
len: 15
d_gene: NA
j_gene: TRBJ2-1
CDR3nt: TGTGCCAGCAGCCCGACTACCAACTCCTACAATGAGCAGTTCTTC
CDR3aa: CASSPTTNSYNEQFF

abundance: NA
v_gene: TRBV25-1
len: 18
d_gene: NA
j_gene: TRBJ1-4
CDR3nt: TGTGCCAGCAGTACCCAGGACTTAACCCTGGGCGGTTATGAAAAACTGTTTTTT
CDR3aa: CASSTQDLTLGGYEKLFF

abundance: once
v_gene: TRBV19
len: 14
d_gene: NA
j_gene: TRBJ2-7
CDR3nt: TGTGCCAGTAGTATAGCGGGAGAGTCGTACGAGCAGTACTTC
CDR3aa: CASSIAGESYEQYF

abundance: NA
v_gene: TRBV12-3/TRBV12-4
len: 16
d_gene: NA
j_gene: TRBJ1-6
CDR3nt: TGTGCCAGCAGTAACAATCCCGGGCCCTATAATTCACCCCTCCACTTT
CDR3aa: CASSNNPGPYNSPLHF

abundance: once
v_gene: TRBV29-1
len: 16
d_gene: NA
j_gene: TRBJ1-1
CDR3nt: TGCAGCGTTTGGAGATCGGGGCATCCAATGAACACTGAAGCTTTCTTT
CDR3aa: CSVWRSGHPMNTEAFF

abundance: NA
v_gene: TRBV18
len: 18
d_gene: NA
j_gene: TRBJ2-6
CDR3nt: TGTGCCAGCTCACCAATCGATAACTTTCTCAGGGGGGCCAACGTCCTGACTTTC
CDR3aa: CASSPIDNFLRGANVLTF

abundance: NA
v_gene: TRBV3-1
len: 15
d_gene: NA
j_gene: TRBJ1-6
CDR3nt: TGTGCCAGCAATGAGGGTCCAGGGATGAGTTCACCCCTCCACTTT
CDR3aa: CASNEGPGMSSPLHF

abundance: once
v_gene: TRBV4-1
len: 15
d_gene: TRBD2
j_gene: TRBJ2-7
CDR3nt: TGCGCCAGCAGCCAAGAGCTAGCGGGGGACTACGAGCAGTACTTC
CDR3aa: CASSQELAGDYEQYF

abundance: NA
v_gene: TRBV4-3
len: 14
d_gene: TRBD2
j_gene: TRBJ2-5
CDR3nt: TGCGCCAGCAGCCCCATGGGGGGGTCAGAGACCCAGTACTTC
CDR3aa: CASSPMGGSETQYF